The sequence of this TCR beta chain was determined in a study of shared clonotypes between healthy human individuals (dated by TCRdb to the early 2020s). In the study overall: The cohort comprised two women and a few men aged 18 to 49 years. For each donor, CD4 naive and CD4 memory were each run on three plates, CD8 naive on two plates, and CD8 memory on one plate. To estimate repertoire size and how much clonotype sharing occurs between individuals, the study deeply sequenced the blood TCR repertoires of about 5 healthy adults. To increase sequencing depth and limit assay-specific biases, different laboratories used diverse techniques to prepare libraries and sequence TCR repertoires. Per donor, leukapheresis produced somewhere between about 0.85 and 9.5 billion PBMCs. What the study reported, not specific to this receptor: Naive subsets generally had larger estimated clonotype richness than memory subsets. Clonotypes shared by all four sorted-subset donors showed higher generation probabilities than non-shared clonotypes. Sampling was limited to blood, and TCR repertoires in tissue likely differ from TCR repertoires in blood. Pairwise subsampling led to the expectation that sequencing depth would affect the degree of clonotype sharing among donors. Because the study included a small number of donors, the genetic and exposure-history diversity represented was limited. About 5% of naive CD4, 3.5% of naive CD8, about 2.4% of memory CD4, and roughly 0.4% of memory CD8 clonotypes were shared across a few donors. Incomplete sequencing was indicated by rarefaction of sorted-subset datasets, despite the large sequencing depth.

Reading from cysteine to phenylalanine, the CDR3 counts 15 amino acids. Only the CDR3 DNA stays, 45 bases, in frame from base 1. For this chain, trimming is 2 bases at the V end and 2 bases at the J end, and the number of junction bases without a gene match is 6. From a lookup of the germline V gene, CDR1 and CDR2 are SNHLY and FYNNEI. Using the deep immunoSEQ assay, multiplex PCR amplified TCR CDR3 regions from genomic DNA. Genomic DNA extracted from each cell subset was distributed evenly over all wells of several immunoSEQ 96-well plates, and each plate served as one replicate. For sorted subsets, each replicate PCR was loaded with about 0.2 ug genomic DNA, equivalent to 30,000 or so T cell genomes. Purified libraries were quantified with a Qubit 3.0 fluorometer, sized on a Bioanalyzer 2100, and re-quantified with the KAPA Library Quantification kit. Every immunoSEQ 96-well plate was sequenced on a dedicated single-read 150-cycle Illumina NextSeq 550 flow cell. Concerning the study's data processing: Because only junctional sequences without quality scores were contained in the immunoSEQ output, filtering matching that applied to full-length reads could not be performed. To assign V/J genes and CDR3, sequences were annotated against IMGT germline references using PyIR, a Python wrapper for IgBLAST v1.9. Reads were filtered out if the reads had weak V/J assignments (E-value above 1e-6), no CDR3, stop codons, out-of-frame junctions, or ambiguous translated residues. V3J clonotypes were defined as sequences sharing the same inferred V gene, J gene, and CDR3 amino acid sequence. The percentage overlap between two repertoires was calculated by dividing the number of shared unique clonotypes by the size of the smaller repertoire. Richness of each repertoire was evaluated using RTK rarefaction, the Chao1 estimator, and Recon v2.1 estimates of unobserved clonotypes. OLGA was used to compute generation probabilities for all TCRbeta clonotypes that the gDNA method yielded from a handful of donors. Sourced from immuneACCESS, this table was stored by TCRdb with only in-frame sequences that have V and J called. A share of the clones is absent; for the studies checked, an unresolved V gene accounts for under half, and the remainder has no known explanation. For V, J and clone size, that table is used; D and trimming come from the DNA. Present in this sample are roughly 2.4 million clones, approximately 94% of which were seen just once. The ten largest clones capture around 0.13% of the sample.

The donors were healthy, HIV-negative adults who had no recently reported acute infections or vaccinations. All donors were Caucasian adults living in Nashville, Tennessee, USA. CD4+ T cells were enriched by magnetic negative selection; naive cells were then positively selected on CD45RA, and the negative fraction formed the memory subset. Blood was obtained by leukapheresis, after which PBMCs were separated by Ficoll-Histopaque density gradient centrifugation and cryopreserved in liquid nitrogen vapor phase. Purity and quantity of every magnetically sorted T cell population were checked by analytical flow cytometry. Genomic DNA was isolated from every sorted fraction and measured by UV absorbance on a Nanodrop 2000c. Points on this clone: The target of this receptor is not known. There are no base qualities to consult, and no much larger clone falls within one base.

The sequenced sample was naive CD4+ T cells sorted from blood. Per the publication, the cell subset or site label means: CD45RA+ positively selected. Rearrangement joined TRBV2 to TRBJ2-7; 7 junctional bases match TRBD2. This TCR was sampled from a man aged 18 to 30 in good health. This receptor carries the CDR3 CASSEFTGGTYEQYF. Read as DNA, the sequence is TGTGCCAGCAGTGAATTTACGGGAGGTACCTACGAGCAGTACTTC.